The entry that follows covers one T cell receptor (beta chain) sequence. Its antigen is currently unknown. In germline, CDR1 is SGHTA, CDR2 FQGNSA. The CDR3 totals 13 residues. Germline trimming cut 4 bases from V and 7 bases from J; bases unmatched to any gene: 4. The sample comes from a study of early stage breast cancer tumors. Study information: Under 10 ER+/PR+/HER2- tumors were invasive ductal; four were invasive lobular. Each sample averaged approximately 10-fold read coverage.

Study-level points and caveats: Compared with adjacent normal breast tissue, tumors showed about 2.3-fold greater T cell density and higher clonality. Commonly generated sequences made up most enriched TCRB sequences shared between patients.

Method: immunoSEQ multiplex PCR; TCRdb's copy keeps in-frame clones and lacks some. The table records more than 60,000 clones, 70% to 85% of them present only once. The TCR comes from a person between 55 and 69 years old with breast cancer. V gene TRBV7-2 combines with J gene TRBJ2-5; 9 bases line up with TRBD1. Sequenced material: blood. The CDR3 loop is CASSSGTGWTQYF. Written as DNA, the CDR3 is TGTGCCAGCAGCTCCGGGACAGGGTGGACCCAGTACTTC.